This passage covers 30 T cell receptor beta chains from one sample sequenced in a study of T cell responses to AZD1222 COVID-19 vaccine. TCRdb's copy holds only in-frame clones and misses some; the assay was immunoSEQ multiplex PCR. The table has some 150,000 clones, around 90% seen once. The sequenced sample was peripheral blood, obtained on day 0 of MenACWY control vaccination. These receptors all stem from an adult in good health.

The CDR3 sequence is CASSLRWGNTEAFF. The CDR3 region has the DNA TGTGCCAGCTCTCTTAGGTGGGGGAACACTGAAGCTTTCTTT. The chain joins TRBV19 to TRBJ1-1; D uncertain. The V end lost 9 bases, the J end lost 1 base, and 15 bases lay between the germline ends. Germline V lookup: CDR1 LNHDA, CDR2 SQIVND (reference sequence). The CDR3 covers 14 residues.

The chain links TRBV5-4 to TRBJ1-1; 7 nucleotides line up with TRBD1. Germline V gives CDR1 SGHNT, CDR2 YYREEE (reference sequence). Trimming took 0 bases from V and 5 from J; bases not matched to a gene: 7. The CDR3 has 15 residues. DNA for the CDR3: TGTGCCAGCAGCTTGGCACAGGGGATTTTTACTGAAGCTTTCTTT. The encoded protein is CASSLAQGIFTEAFF.

V and J are TRBV19 and TRBJ2-2; TRBD2 matches at 10 bases. This CDR3 region has 17 residues. V shed 2 bases, J shed 0 bases, and the junction held 3 bases outside the gene matches. Germline V gene sequence: CDR1 LNHDA, CDR2 SQIVND (reference sequence). In DNA form, the CDR3 reads TGTGCCAGTAGTATATCAGCGGGAGGGACGAACACCGGGGAGCTGTTTTTT. Residues: CASSISAGGTNTGELFF.

V gene TRBV28 combines with J gene TRBJ1-2, with a possible D match to TRBD1 (6 bases). V lost 1 base to trimming and J lost 8 bases, with 17 bases between them. The germline CDR1 and CDR2 sequences are MDHEN and SYDVKM. The CDR3 length is 15 residues. The CDR3 reads CASSLYKGGATGYTF. The CDR3 region has the DNA TGTGCCAGCAGTTTATATAAGGGGGGCGCGACCGGCTACACCTTC.

The genes are TRBV2 and TRBJ1-1, with 8 bases fitting TRBD1. This CDR3 region has 14 residues. Trimming at V came to 6 bases and at J to 1 base, leaving 4 bases not matched to a gene. Looked up from germline, CDR1 is SNHLY and CDR2 is FYNNEI. CDR3 coding DNA: TGTGCCAGCAGATCAACAGGGGGGAACACTGAAGCTTTCTTT. It translates to CASRSTGGNTEAFF.

The V and J genes are TRBV9 and TRBJ2-1, with 7 bases lining up with TRBD2. Looked up from germline, CDR1 is SGDLS and CDR2 is YYNGEE. With V trimmed by 0 bases and J by 4 bases, 10 bases remained unmatched. This CDR3 contains 17 residues. The CDR3 sequence is CASSVGLGGTLYNEQFF. Here the CDR3 DNA reads TGTGCCAGCAGCGTAGGTTTGGGAGGGACTTTATACAATGAGCAGTTCTTC.

DNA of the CDR3: TGCGCCAGCAGCTTGCTGGCCACAGTCCTAGGTGTCACTGAAGCTTTCTTT. It specifies CASSLLATVLGVTEAFF. The chain carries TRBV5-1 and TRBJ1-1; D is unclear. Germline V gene sequence: CDR1 SGHRS, CDR2 YFSETQ. Deletions cut 1 base from V and 4 bases from J, with 20 bases between. The CDR3 runs 17 residues.

The chain uses TRBV19 and TRBJ1-1, with D hard to call. The CDR3 totals 12 residues. Germline V CDR1 and CDR2: LNHDA, SQIVND (reference sequence). V lost 5 bases, J lost 5 bases, and 9 bases lay in between. The CDR3 loop is CASSFRWTEAFF. The CDR3 nucleotides read TGTGCCAGTAGTTTCCGGTGGACTGAAGCTTTCTTT.

The rearrangement joins TRBV6-2 or TRBV6-3 to TRBJ2-7; TRBD2 matches 13 bases. The CDR3 extends over 15 amino acids. V lost 4 bases, J lost 5 bases, and 5 bases stayed unmatched. Germline CDR1 and CDR2: MNHEY and SVGEGT. CDR3: CASSSGLAGSDEQYF. The CDR3 nucleotides read TGTGCCAGCAGTTCGGGACTAGCGGGATCGGACGAGCAGTACTTC.

V gene TRBV6-6 combines with J gene TRBJ1-1; D is uncertain. V lost 2 bases to trimming and J lost 1 base, with 8 bases between them. CDR3 length equals 14 residues. The germline gives CDR1 MNHNY, CDR2 SVGAGI (reference sequence). Here the CDR3 reads CASSYPPPNTEAFF. The CDR3 DNA reads as TGTGCCAGCAGTTACCCCCCCCCGAACACTGAAGCTTTCTTT.

This chain links TRBV14 with TRBJ1-2; no definite D call. Trimming shortened V by 0 bases and J by 4 bases, and 15 bases separated the two germline ends. CDR1 and CDR2 (germline): SGHDN, FVKESK. This CDR3 has 16 amino acids. CDR3 protein: CASSQDSRVWVYGYTF. The CDR3 DNA is TGTGCCAGCAGCCAAGATTCGAGGGTTTGGGTCTATGGCTACACCTTC.

The gene calls are TRBV2 and TRBJ2-3, with a weak D call TRBD1 (6 bases). The CDR3 loop spans 18 amino acids. Per the germline V gene, CDR1 is SNHLY and CDR2 is FYNNEI. Trimming left V 5 bases short and J 1 base short, with 22 bases between. In nucleotides, the CDR3 is TGTGCCAGCAGTCGAAGCGGTCTAAGGGGGTATGGCACAGATACGCAGTATTTT. This translates into CASSRSGLRGYGTDTQYF.

In this sample, this clone turned up once. This rearrangement joins TRBV27 to TRBJ1-2, with 10 bases matching TRBD1. Germline V lookup: CDR1 MNHEY, CDR2 SMNVEV (reference sequence). There are 15 residues in the CDR3. V lost 5 bases, J lost 5 bases, and 8 bases stayed unmatched. The CDR3 DNA follows: TGTGCCAGCAGTGCCAGACAGGGGGCGCGGTATGGCTACACCTTC. Protein: CASSARQGARYGYTF.

The chain employs TRBV6-5 and TRBJ1-3; D call uncertain. V gave up 8 bases and J gave up 0 bases, with 14 bases separating them. Germline V gene sequence: CDR1 MNHEY, CDR2 SVGAGI. This CDR3 comprises 15 residues. The chain's CDR3 is CASRPNGVSGNTIYF. The CDR3 DNA follows: TGTGCCAGCCGACCCAATGGGGTCTCTGGAAACACCATATATTTT.

The V and J genes are TRBV5-4 and TRBJ2-7; D is uncertain. Germline V gene data show CDR1 as SGHNT and CDR2 as YYREEE (reference sequence). The CDR3 consists of 13 residues. Trimming cost V 0 bases and J 0 bases, with 4 bases left between them. The CDR3 region has the DNA TGTGCCAGCAGCTTGGGCCGCTCCTACGAGCAGTACTTC. The encoded protein is CASSLGRSYEQYF.

CDR3 residues: CASSSDRGMTGNTIYF. CDR3 bases: TGTGCCAGCAGCTCGGACAGGGGGATGACTGGAAACACCATATATTTT. V and J are TRBV7-6 and TRBJ1-3, with TRBD1 matching 10 bases. Germline values: CDR1 SGHVS, CDR2 FNYEAQ. The CDR3 covers 16 residues. V lost 4 bases, J lost 2 bases, and 5 bases stayed unmatched.

The chain combines TRBV7-9 with TRBJ2-1; TRBD2 matches at 9 bases. The CDR3 contains 16 residues. Per the germline V gene, CDR1 is SEHNR and CDR2 is FQNEAQ (reference sequence). V dropped 4 bases and J dropped 2; count of bases not matched to a gene: 6. CDR3 DNA: TGTGCCAGCAGCTCTGGGGCTAGCGGGACCTACAATGAGCAGTTCTTC. This gives the protein CASSSGASGTYNEQFF.

This clone was found once. J is TRBJ1-1 and V is TRBV6-5, with D possibly matching TRBD1 (5 bases). V shed 2 bases and J shed 0 bases, with 13 bases lying between them. Germline lookup yields CDR1 MNHEY and CDR2 SVGAGI. This CDR3 has 16 amino acids. The CDR3: CASSYGSAGMNTEAFF. In DNA, the CDR3 is TGTGCCAGCAGTTACGGTTCGGCAGGGATGAACACTGAAGCTTTCTTT.

V and J are TRBV4-2 and TRBJ1-1; no firm D call. Trimming pared 0 bases from V and 0 bases from J, leaving 14 bases between. The CDR3 is 17 residues long. The germline CDR1 and CDR2 sequences are LGHNA and YNFKEQ. CDR3 sequence: CASSQDSGRSMNTEAFF. The CDR3 DNA reads as TGTGCCAGCAGCCAAGACTCCGGGCGCAGCATGAACACTGAAGCTTTCTTT.

The rearrangement joins TRBV5-1 to TRBJ2-3; 8 nucleotides align to TRBD2. J gave up 0 bases and V 4 bases, and 7 bases lay outside the gene matches. The CDR3 length is 16 residues. The V gene's germline CDR1 is SGHRS and CDR2 YFSETQ. The CDR3, as DNA: TGCGCCAGCAGCCCGGAACTAGCGGCTAGCACAGATACGCAGTATTTT. Translation gives CASSPELAASTDTQYF.

The rearrangement uses TRBV7-8 and TRBJ2-3; 9 nucleotides line up with TRBD2. In germline, CDR1 is SGHVS, CDR2 FQNEAQ. The CDR3 extends over 24 amino acids. V lost 5 bases, J lost 9 bases, and 39 bases stayed unmatched. The CDR3: CASSPFDRQGGLARKGGYRRTQYF. DNA for the CDR3: TGTGCCAGCAGCCCGTTCGACAGACAAGGTGGACTAGCGCGAAAAGGGGGCTATCGGAGGACGCAGTATTTT.

The chain's CDR3 is CASSLHSGRVETQYF. The DNA of the CDR3 is TGTGCCAGCAGTTTACACAGCGGGAGAGTGGAGACCCAGTACTTC. This chain connects TRBV13 to TRBJ2-5; 8 bases are shared with TRBD2. J lost 5 bases, V lost 6 bases, and 11 bases had no gene match. Germline V gene lookup returns CDR1 PRHDT and CDR2 FYEKMQ (reference sequence). CDR3 length equals 15 residues.

This clone was recorded only once. The chain combines TRBV20-1 with TRBJ1-5; D is unresolved. The CDR3 contains 9 residues. The germline V gene encodes CDR1 DFQATT and CDR2 SNEGSKA (reference sequence). V was trimmed by 4 bases and J by 5 bases, leaving 0 bases between them. CDR3 sequence reads: CSANQPQHF. The CDR3 nucleotides read TGCAGTGCTAATCAGCCCCAGCATTTT.

The gene calls are TRBV2 and TRBJ2-7; 9 nucleotides agree with TRBD1. This CDR3 spans 14 amino acids. The germline V gene has CDR1 SNHLY and CDR2 FYNNEI. V was clipped by 1 base and J by 12 bases; unmatched bases: 10. This CDR3 reads CASSEEGQGPMRYF. The CDR3 region has the DNA TGTGCCAGCAGTGAAGAGGGACAGGGCCCAATGAGGTACTTC.

This clone has just one count. The chain employs TRBV5-1 and TRBJ2-1, with D unclear. Germline CDR1 and CDR2: SGHRS and YFSETQ. The CDR3 loop spans 14 amino acids. V was cut by 0 bases and J by 7 bases, with 11 bases left in between. Here the CDR3 reads CASSLGASGNEQFF. CDR3 coding DNA: TGCGCCAGCAGCTTGGGGGCTAGTGGTAATGAGCAGTTCTTC.

The CDR3 protein is CASSILGQGVAGPYEQYF. Written as DNA, the CDR3 is TGTGCCAGTAGTATCCTTGGACAGGGAGTAGCAGGGCCCTACGAGCAGTACTTC. The V gene is TRBV19, the J gene TRBJ2-7; 8 nucleotides agree with TRBD1. Germline V lookup: CDR1 LNHDA, CDR2 SQIVND (reference sequence). Germline trimming cut 3 bases from V and 2 bases from J; bases unmatched to any gene: 15. The CDR3 consists of 18 residues.

This chain links TRBV6-2 or TRBV6-3 with TRBJ1-5, with 10 bases matching TRBD1. This CDR3 contains 17 residues. Trimming cost V 2 bases and J 5 bases; bases outside gene matches: 9. Germline V lookup: CDR1 MNHEY, CDR2 SVGEGT. CDR3 loop: CASSYQPGQGSDQPQHF. CDR3 sequence (DNA): TGTGCCAGCAGTTACCAGCCGGGACAGGGGTCCGATCAGCCCCAGCATTTT.

This clone came up once. This rearrangement joins TRBV12-5 to TRBJ2-1, with 8 nucleotides matching TRBD2. This CDR3 is built from 15 residues. Germline CDR1 and CDR2: LGHNT and FRNRAP. V shed 4 bases, J shed 5 bases, and the junction held 7 bases outside the gene matches. CDR3 nucleotide sequence: TGTGCTAGTGGTTGGGGTAGCGGGATAAACAATGAGCAGTTCTTC. It specifies CASGWGSGINNEQFF.

This clone was found once. V usage is TRBV24-1 and J usage is TRBJ2-1; D is perhaps TRBD2 (6 bases). The V gene lost 10 bases and the J gene lost 5 bases, with 14 bases spanning the gap. The CDR3 is made up of 13 amino acids. Germline V gene sequence: CDR1 KGHDR, CDR2 SFDVKD. The DNA of the CDR3 is TGTGCCACGATGGGGGGACCTAACAATGAGCAGTTCTTC. It encodes CATMGGPNNEQFF.

This chain links TRBV4-2 with TRBJ2-7; 10 bases map to TRBD2. Germline V gene lookup returns CDR1 LGHNA and CDR2 YNFKEQ. Trimming took 0 bases from V and 1 from J; bases not matched to a gene: 3. This CDR3 is built from 16 residues. The CDR3 region is CASSQERTSGSYEQYF. The CDR3 region has the DNA TGTGCCAGCAGCCAAGAAAGGACTAGCGGTTCCTACGAGCAGTACTTC.